This passage covers 20 T cell receptor beta chains from one sample sequenced in a study of T cell changes during pregnancy in multiple sclerosis. Sequenced by immunoSEQ multiplex PCR; TCRdb stores in-frame clones only, minus some. This sample yields 70,000 or so clones, of which roughly 91% are seen a single time; roughly 0.7% belongs to the top ten. The sample here was peripheral blood, taken in the third trimester of pregnancy. Receptors were obtained from a female donor in good health, enrolled as a control in a pregnancy study.

The chain links TRBV6-4 to TRBJ2-2, with TRBD2 matching over 9 bases. V was pared by 6 bases and J by 2 bases, with 10 bases of the junction left unmatched. This CDR3 spans 17 amino acids. CDR1 MRHNA and CDR2 SNTAGT come from the germline V gene. CDR3 residues: CASSPLSSGSNTGELFF. CDR3 nucleotides: TGTGCCAGCAGCCCCCTTAGTAGCGGGAGTAACACCGGGGAGCTGTTTTTT.

The chain joins TRBV9 to TRBJ1-2, with D maybe TRBD1 (5 bases). Germline-derived CDR1 and CDR2 are SGDLS and YYNGEE. The V and J ends lost 4 bases and 0 bases respectively, with 19 bases between them. This CDR3 spans 17 amino acids. CDR3 sequence reads: CASSPRADDPTNYGYTF. The CDR3 nucleotides read TGTGCCAGCAGCCCCAGGGCAGACGACCCTACTAACTATGGCTACACCTTC.

This chain connects TRBV12-2 to TRBJ1-6; the table's TRBD1 call for D was not verified on the DNA. TRBV12-2 is designated a pseudogene. The CDR3 is 14 amino acids. As DNA, the CDR3 is TGTGCAAGTCGCGAGAGACAGTTCTACTCACCCCTCCACTTT. The encoded protein is CASRERQFYSPLHF.

CDR3: CASSIQGASYEQYF. Here the CDR3 DNA reads TGTGCCAGTAGTATACAGGGGGCATCCTACGAGCAGTACTTC. The V gene is TRBV19, the J gene TRBJ2-7; 8 nucleotides line up with TRBD1. The V and J ends lost 2 bases and 1 base, in that order; junction bases with no gene match: 1. From germline, CDR1 is LNHDA and CDR2 SQIVND (reference sequence). There are 14 residues in the CDR3.

The chain uses TRBV7-2 and TRBJ1-1; no clear D. This CDR3 has 13 amino acids. CDR1 is SGHTA and CDR2 is FQGNSA in the germline V gene. V was shortened by 3 bases and J by 12 bases, with 17 bases between the two germline ends. Here the CDR3 reads CASSFPPGMSTFF. The CDR3 nucleotides are TGTGCCAGCAGCTTCCCGCCGGGGATGTCGACTTTCTTT. The full variable domain, in which reference TRBV7-2 and TRBJ1-1 provide the parts outside the CDR3, is GAGVSQSPSNKVTEKGKDVELRCDPISGHTALYWYRQSLGQGLEFLIYFQGNSAPDKSGLPSDRFSAERTGGSVSTLTIQRTQQEDSAVYLCASSFPPGMSTFFGQGTRLTVV.

The chain is built from TRBV6-6 and TRBJ1-5; D is unresolved. The CDR3 extends over 16 amino acids. V was cut by 2 bases and J by 3 bases, with 14 bases left in between. The germline CDR1 and CDR2 sequences are MNHNY and SVGAGI (reference sequence). In DNA form, the CDR3 reads TGTGCCAGCAGTTACGTGACATCGAGTTTCAATCAGCCCCAGCATTTT. Protein product: CASSYVTSSFNQPQHF.

V usage is TRBV6-5 and J usage is TRBJ2-5, with 10 bases fitting TRBD2. J was trimmed by 5 bases and V by 2 bases; bases with no gene match: 5. Germline CDR1 reads MNHEY; CDR2 reads SVGAGI. The CDR3 runs to 15 residues. The CDR3 coding sequence is TGTGCCAGCAGTTACAGCGGGAGGGACGGGGAGACCCAGTACTTC. As protein: CASSYSGRDGETQYF.

The V gene is TRBV11-2, the J gene TRBJ1-4; 7 nucleotides line up with TRBD1. Germline V lookup: CDR1 SGHAT, CDR2 FQNNGV. Germline trimming cut 4 bases from V and 11 bases from J; bases unmatched to any gene: 1. This CDR3 region has 11 residues. In DNA form, the CDR3 reads TGTGCCAGCAGCTCACAGGGGAAACTGTTTTTT. Protein: CASSSQGKLFF.

This chain links TRBV5-1 with TRBJ2-3; D gene unclear. The V gene's germline CDR1 is SGHRS and CDR2 YFSETQ. Trimming removed 1 base from V and 2 bases from J, with 14 bases in between. CDR3 length equals 16 residues. CDR3 sequence reads: CASSLTGRSLTDTQYF. The CDR3 nucleotides are TGCGCCAGCAGCTTGACGGGTAGGAGTCTCACAGATACGCAGTATTTT.

The chain couples TRBV19 to TRBJ1-4; no reliable D call. This CDR3 comprises 17 residues. V was clipped by 3 bases and J by 7 bases, with 21 bases between them. Germline V gene sequence: CDR1 LNHDA, CDR2 SQIVND (reference sequence). The CDR3 sequence: CASSIGRRLVSSEKLFF. CDR3 bases: TGTGCCAGTAGTATCGGGCGGAGGCTCGTATCGAGTGAAAAACTGTTTTTT. Full variable domain (rest looked up from reference TRBV19 and TRBJ1-4): DGGITQSPKYLFRKEGQNVTLSCEQNLNHDAMYWYRQDPGQGLRLIYYSQIVNDFQKGDIAEGYSVSREKKESFPLTVTSAQKNPTAFYLCASSIGRRLVSSEKLFFGSGTQLSVL.

This clone was seen just once. The genes are TRBV5-1 and TRBJ2-7, with a possible D match to TRBD2 (6 bases). The CDR3 length is 14 residues. Trimming cost V 5 bases and J 3 bases, with 15 bases left between them. CDR1 SGHRS and CDR2 YFSETQ come from the germline V gene. The CDR3 region has the DNA TGCGCCAGCAGATCGGAGGGGACCTACTACGAGCAGTACTTC. Translation: CASRSEGTYYEQYF.

CDR3 coding DNA: TGTGCCAGTAGTTCAGGGACAGGGGTGGCCAATGGCTACACCTTC. It encodes CASSSGTGVANGYTF. The chain carries TRBV19 and TRBJ1-2; 10 bases are shared with TRBD1. CDR3 length: 15 residues. V lost 5 bases to trimming and J lost 6 bases; unmatched junction nucleotides: 9. CDR1 is LNHDA, CDR2 SQIVND, per germline (reference sequence).

J is TRBJ1-2 and V is TRBV30, with 10 nucleotides matching TRBD1. The CDR3 is 15 residues long. With 4 bases clipped from V and 4 bases from J, the junction kept 9 bases outside the gene matches. Germline V gives CDR1 GTSNPN, CDR2 SVGIG (reference sequence). The CDR3 loop reads CAWIPPTGGGYGYTF. The CDR3 bases are TGTGCCTGGATTCCACCGACAGGGGGCGGCTATGGCTACACCTTC.

The chain uses TRBV5-1 and TRBJ1-2; 9 bases map to TRBD1. The CDR3 loop spans 15 amino acids. The germline CDR1 and CDR2 sequences are SGHRS and YFSETQ. V lost 3 bases, J lost 6 bases, and 9 bases stayed unmatched. The CDR3 sequence is CASSSRVGQGDGYTF. The DNA for the CDR3 is TGCGCCAGCAGCTCACGAGTGGGACAGGGAGATGGCTACACCTTC. The full variable domain, with the rest looked up from reference TRBV5-1 and TRBJ1-2, is KAGVTQTPRYLIKTRGQQVTLSCSPISGHRSVSWYQQTPGQGLQFLFEYFSETQRNKGNFPGRFSGRQFSNSRSEMNVSTLELGDSALYLCASSSRVGQGDGYTFGSGTRLTVV.

This clone came up once. This rearrangement joins TRBV6-5 to TRBJ2-3; TRBD1 aligns across 8 bases. Germline CDR1 is MNHEY and CDR2 is SVGAGI. Germline trimming cut 5 bases from V and 3 bases from J; bases unmatched to any gene: 4. The CDR3 runs to 14 residues. CDR3 sequence reads: CASSTTGGTDTQYF. In DNA, the CDR3 is TGTGCCAGCAGTACAACAGGGGGGACAGATACGCAGTATTTT.

The rearrangement joins TRBV9 to TRBJ2-5, with TRBD2 matching 9 bases. The CDR3 spans 14 residues. Germline CDR1 is SGDLS and CDR2 is YYNGEE. Losses at the gene ends were 3 bases for V and 3 bases for J; bases not matched to a gene: 3. CDR3 protein: CASSAAGGKETQYF. In DNA form, the CDR3 reads TGTGCCAGCAGCGCGGCGGGGGGGAAAGAGACCCAGTACTTC.

This sequence joins TRBV15 and TRBJ2-3, with TRBD1 matching 7 bases. The trim removed 0 bases at V and 1 base at J, leaving 4 bases unmatched. The CDR3 is made up of 16 amino acids. CDR1 is LNHNV, CDR2 YYDKDF, per germline (reference sequence). The CDR3 protein is CATSRDRDSGTDTQYF. The CDR3 DNA follows: TGTGCCACCAGCAGAGACCGGGACAGCGGCACAGATACGCAGTATTTT.

V and J are TRBV6-1 and TRBJ1-1; 7 bases are shared with TRBD1. The V and J ends lost 5 bases and 1 base, in that order; junction bases with no gene match: 4. The germline V gene has CDR1 MNHNS and CDR2 SASEGT. This CDR3 has 14 amino acids. The CDR3 bases are TGTGCCAGCAGTTGGACAGGATCGAACACTGAAGCTTTCTTT. It specifies CASSWTGSNTEAFF.

This rearrangement joins TRBV2 to TRBJ1-5; 10 nucleotides line up with TRBD1. With 3 bases clipped from V and 7 bases from J, the junction kept 3 bases outside the gene matches. Germline V CDR1 and CDR2: SNHLY, FYNNEI. This CDR3 is built from 14 residues. The CDR3 spells CASSEGDRGQPQHF. The CDR3 bases are TGTGCCAGCAGTGAGGGGGACAGGGGCCAGCCCCAGCATTTT.

The chain employs TRBV18 and TRBJ2-5; 10 bases agree with TRBD1. The CDR3 length is 14 residues. Losses at the gene ends were 3 bases for V and 5 bases for J; bases not matched to a gene: 3. Looked up from germline, CDR1 is KGHSH and CDR2 is LQKENI. This CDR3 reads CASSPGQGMETQYF. CDR3 in DNA: TGTGCCAGCTCACCGGGACAGGGGATGGAGACCCAGTACTTC. Full variable domain (missing parts from reference TRBV18 and TRBJ2-5): NAGVMQNPRHLVRRRGQEARLRCSPMKGHSHVYWYRQLPEEGLKFMVYLQKENIIDESGMPKERFSAEFPKEGPSILRIQQVVRGDSAAYFCASSPGQGMETQYFGPGTRLLVL.